Listed below are T cell receptor beta chains from one sample, sequenced in a study of blood T cell repertoires in COVID-19. Using immunoSEQ multiplex PCR, the repertoire was profiled, and TCRdb retains in-frame clones only, with some absent. Of 180,000 or so clones in the sample, 86% were seen once. The specimen sequenced was PBMCs or T cells enriched from blood (not recorded which). These receptors all stem from a woman aged 25-40 years who had recovered from COVID-19. The CDR3 runs from the conserved cysteine through the conserved F or W. A D gene is named only where the DNA matches it firmly. Some rows mark clone size as missing; the rest say once, few, many or name a class of expanded clone.

TRBJ2-7	NA	NA	TRBV24-1	TGTGCCACCAGCTCACAGGGCTACGAGCAGTACTTC	CATSSQGYEQYF
TRBJ2-3	NA	medium-sized	TRBV5-1	TGCGCCAGCAGCTTATTAGCCATCACAGATACGCAGTATTTT	CASSLLAITDTQYF
TRBJ1-3	NA	NA	TRBV11-3	TGTGCCAGCAGCTTAAACCTTCATCTCGAGGAGAGCTCTGGAAACACCATATATTTT	CASSLNLHLEESSGNTIYF
TRBJ2-2	TRBD1	NA	TRBV10-3	TGTGCCATCAGTATACAGGGGGCAAACACCGGGGAGCTGTTTTTT	CAISIQGANTGELFF
TRBJ2-5	NA	NA	TRBV5-1	TGCGCCAGCAGCGCGGGAGAGACCCAGTACTTC	CASSAGETQYF
TRBJ2-1	TRBD1	few	TRBV7-2	TGTGCCAGCAGACAACAGGGGGCCTGGGAGAATGAGCAGTTCTTC	CASRQQGAWENEQFF
TRBJ2-1	TRBD2	NA	TRBV27	TGTGCCAGCAGTTTAAGATATCAAGCGGGAGGGGGGCGCTCCTACAATGAGCAGTTCTTC	CASSLRYQAGGGRSYNEQFF
TRBJ2-2	TRBD1	NA	TRBV28	TGTGCCAGCAGCCCACTTCCGGGACAGGGAGCCGGGGAGCTGTTTTTT	CASSPLPGQGAGELFF
TRBJ2-7	NA	NA	TRBV27	TGTGCCAGCAGTTTACGGGGAGCCTACGAGCAGTACTTC	CASSLRGAYEQYF
TRBJ1-1	NA	NA	TRBV28	TGTGCCAGCAGCCATGGTCGGGGGACTGAAGCTTTCTTT	CASSHGRGTEAFF